This note documents a single TCR beta chain sequence. TCRdb's copy holds only in-frame clones and misses some; the assay was immunoSEQ multiplex PCR. The sample has around 180,000 clones, roughly 88% seen once. The data stem from a study of T cell responses to AZD1222 COVID-19 vaccine. With 4 bases removed from V and 10 bases from J, the gap between germline ends came to 14 bases. Germline CDR1 and CDR2: SGHAT and FQNNGV. This CDR3 region has 13 residues. The input for sequencing was peripheral blood, taken on day 0 of AZD1222 vaccination. This clonotype was obtained from an adult in good health. This chain uses TRBV11-2 with TRBJ2-1; D remains unclear. In DNA form, the CDR3 reads TGTGCCAGCAGCTCCGACCCTCAGTGGGAGCAGTTCTTC. Translation gives CASSSDPQWEQFF. Drawing the rest from reference TRBV11-2 and TRBJ2-1, the complete variable domain is EAGVAQSPRYKIIEKRQSVAFWCNPISGHATLYWYQQILGQGPKLLIQFQNNGVVDDSQLPKDRFSAERLKGVDSTLKIQPAKLEDSAVYLCASSSDPQWEQFFGPGTRLTVL.